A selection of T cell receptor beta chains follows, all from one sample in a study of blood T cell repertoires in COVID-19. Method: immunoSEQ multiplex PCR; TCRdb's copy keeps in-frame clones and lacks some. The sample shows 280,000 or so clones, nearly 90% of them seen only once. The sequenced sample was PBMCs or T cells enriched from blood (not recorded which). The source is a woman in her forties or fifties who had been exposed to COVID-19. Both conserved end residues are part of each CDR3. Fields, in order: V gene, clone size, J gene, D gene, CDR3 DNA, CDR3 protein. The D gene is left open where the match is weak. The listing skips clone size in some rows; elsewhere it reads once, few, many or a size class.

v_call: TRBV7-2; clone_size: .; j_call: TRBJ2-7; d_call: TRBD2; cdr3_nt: TGTGCCAGCAGCCCAGGGACTAGCTTTCGCTACGAGCAGTACTTC; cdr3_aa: CASSPGTSFRYEQYF
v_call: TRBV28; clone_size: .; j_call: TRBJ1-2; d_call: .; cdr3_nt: TGTGCCAGCAGTTTAAGTACAGGCACGACTTATGGCTACACCTTC; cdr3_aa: CASSLSTGTTYGYTF
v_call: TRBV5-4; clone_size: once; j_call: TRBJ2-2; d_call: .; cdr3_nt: TGTGCCAGCAGCTTCAAACTAGCCTACACCGGGGAGCTGTTTTTT; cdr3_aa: CASSFKLAYTGELFF
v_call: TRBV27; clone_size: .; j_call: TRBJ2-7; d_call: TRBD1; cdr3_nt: TGTGCCAGCAGCATGGGACAGGGGATAGGGGAGCAGTACTTC; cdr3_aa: CASSMGQGIGEQYF
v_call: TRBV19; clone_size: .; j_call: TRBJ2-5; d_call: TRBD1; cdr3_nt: TGTGCCAGTAGTATACGACAGGGTATCCAAGAGACCCAGTACTTC; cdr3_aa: CASSIRQGIQETQYF
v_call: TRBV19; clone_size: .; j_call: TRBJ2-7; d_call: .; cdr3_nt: TGTGCCAGTAGTGCAACAGGGTTCTACGAGCAGTACTTC; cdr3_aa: CASSATGFYEQYF
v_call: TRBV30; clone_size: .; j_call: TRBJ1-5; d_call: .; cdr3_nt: TGTGCCTGGAGTGTCTTGAATCAGCCCCAGCATTTT; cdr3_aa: CAWSVLNQPQHF
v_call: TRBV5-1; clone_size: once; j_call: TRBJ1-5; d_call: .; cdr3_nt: TGCGCCAGCAGCTTGGAGGGGGGCAATCAGCCCCAGCATTTT; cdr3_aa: CASSLEGGNQPQHF
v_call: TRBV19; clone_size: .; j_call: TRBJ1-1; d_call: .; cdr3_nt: TGTGCCAGTAGCATACGTGGGGGGGCGCCAGACACTGAAGCTTTCTTT; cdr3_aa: CASSIRGGAPDTEAFF
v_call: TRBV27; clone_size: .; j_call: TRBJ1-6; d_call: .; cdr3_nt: TGTGCCAGCAGTTTAGAGCCCCAGGGTATTAGGTCCTATAATTCACCCCTCCACTTT; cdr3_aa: CASSLEPQGIRSYNSPLHF
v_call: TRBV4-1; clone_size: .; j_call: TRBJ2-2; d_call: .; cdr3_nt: TGCGCCAGCACCCCGGGTGCAGTCGCGAACACCGGGGAGCTGTTTTTT; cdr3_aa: CASTPGAVANTGELFF
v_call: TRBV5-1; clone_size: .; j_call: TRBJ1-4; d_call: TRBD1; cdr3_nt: TGCGCCAGCAGCTTAAAGACAGGGGGAAATGAAAAACTGTTTTTT; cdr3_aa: CASSLKTGGNEKLFF
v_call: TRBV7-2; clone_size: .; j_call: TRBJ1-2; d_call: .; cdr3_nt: TGTGCCAGCAGCTCACAACTTCAGGGAGGCTATGGCTACACCTTC; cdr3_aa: CASSSQLQGGYGYTF
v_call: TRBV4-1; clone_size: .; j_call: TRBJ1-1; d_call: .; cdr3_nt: TGCGCCAGCAGCCAAGTTCCCGGGGAGGGCATGAACACTGAAGCTTTCTTT; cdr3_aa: CASSQVPGEGMNTEAFF
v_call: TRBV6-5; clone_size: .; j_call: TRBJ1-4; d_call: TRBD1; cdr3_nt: TGTGCCACCGTTCGGACAGGGTTGACTAATGAAAAACTGTTTTTT; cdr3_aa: CATVRTGLTNEKLFF
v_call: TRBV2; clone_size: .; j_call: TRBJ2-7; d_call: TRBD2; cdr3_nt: TGTGCCAGCAGTCCTACTAGCGGGGGCTCCTACGAGCAGTACTTC; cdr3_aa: CASSPTSGGSYEQYF
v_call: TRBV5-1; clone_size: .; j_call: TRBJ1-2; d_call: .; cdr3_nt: TGCGCCAGCAGCTCATCGGGGGACTATGGCTACACCTTC; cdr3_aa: CASSSSGDYGYTF
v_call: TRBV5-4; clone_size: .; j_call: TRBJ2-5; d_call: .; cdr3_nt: TGTGCCAGCAGCTTGCCAGGCAGCCAAGAGACCCAGTACTTC; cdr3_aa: CASSLPGSQETQYF
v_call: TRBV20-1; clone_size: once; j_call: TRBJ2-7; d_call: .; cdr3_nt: TGCAGTGCTAGTAAGGGGCCCCCCTACGAGCAGTACTTC; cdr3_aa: CSASKGPPYEQYF
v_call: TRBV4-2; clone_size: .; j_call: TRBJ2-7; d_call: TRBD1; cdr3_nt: TGTGCCAGCAGCCAAGATCCCACAGGGGACTACGAGCAGTACTTC; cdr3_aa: CASSQDPTGDYEQYF
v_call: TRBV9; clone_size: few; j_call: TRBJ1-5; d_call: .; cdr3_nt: TGTGCCAGCAGCCTGGGGCAGGGTAGCAATCAGCCCCAGCATTTT; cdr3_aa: CASSLGQGSNQPQHF
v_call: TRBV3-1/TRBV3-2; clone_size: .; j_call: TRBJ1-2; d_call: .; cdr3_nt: TGTGCCAGCAGCCCAACACCCCGGGCTAACTATGGCTACACCTTC; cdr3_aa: CASSPTPRANYGYTF
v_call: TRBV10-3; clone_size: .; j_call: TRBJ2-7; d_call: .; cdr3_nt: TGTGCCATCCAAGAGCGACCTGCCTACGAGCAGTACTTC; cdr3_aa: CAIQERPAYEQYF
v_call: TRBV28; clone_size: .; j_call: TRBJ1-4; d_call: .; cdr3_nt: TGTGCCAGCAGTCCTGGACAGACAACTAATGAAAAACTGTTTTTT; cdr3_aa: CASSPGQTTNEKLFF
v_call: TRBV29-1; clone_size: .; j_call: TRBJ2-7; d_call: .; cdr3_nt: TGCAGCGTTGCAGATGTTACCTACGAGCAGTACTTC; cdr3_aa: CSVADVTYEQYF
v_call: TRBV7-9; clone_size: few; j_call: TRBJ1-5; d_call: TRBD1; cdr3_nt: TGTGCCAGCAGCTTAACGACAGGGTATAGCAATCAGCCCCAGCATTTT; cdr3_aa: CASSLTTGYSNQPQHF
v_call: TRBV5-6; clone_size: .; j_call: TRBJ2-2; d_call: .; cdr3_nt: TGTGCCAGCAGCTTGCTCGGGACCGGGGAGCTGTTTTTT; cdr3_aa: CASSLLGTGELFF
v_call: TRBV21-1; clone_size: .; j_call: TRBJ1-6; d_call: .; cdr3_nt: TGTGCCAGCAGCAAAAGTTCAGGGGGTAGCTATAATTCACCCCTCCACTTT; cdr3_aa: CASSKSSGGSYNSPLHF
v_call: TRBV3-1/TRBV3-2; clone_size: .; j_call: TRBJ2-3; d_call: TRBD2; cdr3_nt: TGTGCCAGCAGCCAAGATAACGGGGGGGCCAGCACAGATACGCAGTATTTT; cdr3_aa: CASSQDNGGASTDTQYF
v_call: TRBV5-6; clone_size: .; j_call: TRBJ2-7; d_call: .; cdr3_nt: TGTGCCAGCAGCGGGCGAAGCTCCTACGAGCAGTACTTC; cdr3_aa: CASSGRSSYEQYF
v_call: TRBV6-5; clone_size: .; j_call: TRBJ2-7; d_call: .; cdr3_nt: TGTGCCAGCAGTTACTCGAGTGGCAGGGGAGCCGAGCAGTACTTC; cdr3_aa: CASSYSSGRGAEQYF
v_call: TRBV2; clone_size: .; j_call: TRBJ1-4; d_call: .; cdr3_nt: TGTGCCAGCAGTGAGCGGGAAAAACTGTTTTTT; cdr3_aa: CASSEREKLFF
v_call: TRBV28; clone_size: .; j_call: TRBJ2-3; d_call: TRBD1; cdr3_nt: TGTGCCAGCAGTTTAGGGGACAGGGTTTCGGGTACGCAGTATTTT; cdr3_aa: CASSLGDRVSGTQYF